These 11 T cell receptor beta chains were sequenced from one sample in a study of blood T cell repertoires in COVID-19 (TCRdb year 2020). The library was produced with the immunoSEQ multiplex PCR assay. The source is immuneACCESS, and TCRdb retained only in-frame sequences with V and J called. Part of the clones is not carried over; for the studies checked, unresolved V genes explain less than half of this, and the remainder is unexplained. The sample table contains 250,000 or so clones; only one count was recorded for about 88% of them. About 5% of the sample is taken by the ten largest. What was sequenced was peripheral blood. These receptors were obtained from a woman aged 55-70 years with COVID-19, enrolled during active disease.

The chain recombines TRBV7-2 with TRBJ2-2; 8 bases agree with TRBD1. V was clipped by 5 bases and J by 4 bases; unmatched bases: 6. CDR1 and CDR2 from the germline V gene are SGHTA and FQGNSA. The CDR3 totals 15 residues. The CDR3 region is CASSRTGFGTGELFF. The CDR3 DNA follows: TGTGCCAGCAGCCGGACAGGGTTTGGCACCGGGGAGCTGTTTTTT.

This clone was found a few times. The rearrangement links TRBV27 to TRBJ2-1; 13 bases map to TRBD2. The J segment lost 4 bases and the V segment lost 7 bases, leaving 7 bases of the junction unmatched. Germline V CDR1 and CDR2: MNHEY, SMNVEV (reference sequence). This CDR3 has 16 residues. The CDR3 coding sequence is TGTGCCAGCACTCTACTAGCGGGAGGGCGGTACAATGAGCAGTTCTTC. It translates to CASTLLAGGRYNEQFF.

This clone appeared a single time. This rearrangement joins TRBV7-9 to TRBJ2-1; the match to TRBD2 covers 8 bases. CDR1 and CDR2 (germline): SEHNR, FQNEAQ (reference sequence). This CDR3 comprises 16 residues. The J segment lost 0 bases and the V segment lost 1 base, leaving 2 bases of the junction unmatched. The CDR3 region is CASSLESGGSYNEQFF. The DNA of the CDR3 is TGTGCCAGCAGCTTAGAGAGCGGGGGCTCCTACAATGAGCAGTTCTTC.

Comment on this clone: The sample carries other DNA sequences with the same CDR3. The gene calls are TRBV9 and TRBJ1-2; D remains ambiguous. Germline V CDR1 and CDR2: SGDLS, YYNGEE. V was clipped by 0 bases and J by 5 bases, with 8 bases between them. CDR3 size: 13 residues. The CDR3 sequence: CASSVGAGYGYTF. DNA for the CDR3: TGTGCCAGCAGCGTAGGGGCGGGGTATGGCTACACCTTC.

J is TRBJ1-6 and V is TRBV7-9, with D uncertain. The CDR3 length is 12 residues. Germline-derived CDR1 and CDR2 are SEHNR and FQNEAQ (reference sequence). V lost 8 bases and J lost 6, with 8 bases in between. This CDR3 reads CASGRGNSPLHF. CDR3 coding DNA: TGTGCCAGCGGACGGGGTAATTCACCCCTCCACTTT.

The chain recombines TRBV11-2 with TRBJ2-1, with 13 bases lining up with TRBD2. J was trimmed by 5 bases and V by 5 bases; bases with no gene match: 3. The CDR3 is 15 residues long. Germline CDR1 SGHAT, CDR2 FQNNGV. The CDR3 coding sequence is TGTGCCAGCAGCCTACTAGCGGGAGGGGACAATGAGCAGTTCTTC. Its protein product is CASSLLAGGDNEQFF.

The CDR3 spells CASSPRRGGEAFF. The CDR3 DNA reads as TGTGCCAGCAGTCCCCGCCGGGGTGGTGAAGCTTTCTTT. The chain combines TRBV28 with TRBJ1-1; D is unclear. Deletions cut 5 bases from V and 7 bases from J, with 14 bases between. CDR3 size: 13 residues. Germline CDR1 is MDHEN and CDR2 is SYDVKM.

The chain uses TRBV27 and TRBJ1-2; TRBD1 might be the D (5 bases). V lost 8 bases and J lost 7, with 17 bases in between. The CDR3 covers 13 residues. Looked up from germline, CDR1 is MNHEY and CDR2 is SMNVEV (reference sequence). In nucleotides, the CDR3 is TGTGCCAGCTCGGGCGGGGCGGCTGGTGGCTACACCTTC. Its protein product is CASSGGAAGGYTF.

The chain recombines TRBV6-2 or TRBV6-3 with TRBJ1-1, with D possibly matching TRBD1 (6 bases). Germline CDR1 MNHEY, CDR2 SVGEGT. The V end lost 4 bases, the J end lost 5 bases, and 20 bases lay between the germline ends. The CDR3 length is 16 residues. The CDR3 DNA is TGTGCCAGCAGTTTCTCGGGTGACAGGCGGAGGACTGAAGCTTTCTTT. As protein: CASSFSGDRRRTEAFF.

This chain uses TRBV6-2 or TRBV6-3 with TRBJ2-7; TRBD2 aligns across 9 bases. This CDR3 spans 15 amino acids. The V and J ends lost 5 bases and 2 bases, in that order; junction bases with no gene match: 7. Per germline, CDR1 MNHEY and CDR2 SVGEGT. CDR3 nucleotide sequence: TGTGCCAGCAGTCCCCTAGCGGGAACGGCCTACGAGCAGTACTTC. This translates into CASSPLAGTAYEQYF.

The rearrangement links TRBV5-1 to TRBJ2-7, with D unresolved. V was shortened by 0 bases and J by 6 bases, with 13 bases between the two germline ends. CDR1 SGHRS and CDR2 YFSETQ come from the germline V gene. CDR3 length equals 14 residues. The CDR3 is CASSLAAVASEQYF. In DNA form, the CDR3 reads TGCGCCAGCAGCTTGGCTGCAGTGGCCAGCGAGCAGTACTTC.